The present TCR beta chain was sequenced within a study of CD8+ T cells in alopecia areata (dated by TCRdb to 2016 to 2019). Regarding the research as a whole: Treated patients were enrolled in an open-label pilot trial of oral tofacitinib at 5 to 10 mg twice daily for moderate-to-severe alopecia areata. Tofacitinib was administered for 6 to 18 months, and 6 months of follow-up off drug were then conducted to assess delayed response and recurrence. In both human patients and the C3H/HeJ mouse model, the study applied high-throughput TCRbeta sequencing to look at T cell clonal expansion in alopecia areata. In humans, TCRbeta sequencing was performed on scalp tissue and on sorted CD4+ and CD8+ peripheral blood T cells from healthy controls and from patients with patchy or totalis/universalis alopecia areata. Biopsies were taken from tofacitinib-treated patients at baseline and again at 4 and 24 weeks into treatment, and several of those patients also had a later scalp biopsy. Scalp clonality was compared across normal scalp (n=4), patchy alopecia areata scalp (n=8), and alopecia totalis/universalis scalp (n=8). RNA was extracted with the PAXgene miRNA kit for fixed scalp, the miRNeasy kit for PBMCs, and the RNeasy kit for mouse skin. TCRbeta CDR3 regions were amplified by immunoSEQ multiplex PCR with 35 Vbeta forward and 13 Jbeta reverse primers. The paper as a whole reports these results and caveats: TCR sequences shared between patients were less clear than in mice, possibly partly because of HLA diversity in the patient population. Unlike mouse skin, which is dominated by gammadelta T cells, normal human skin has resident alphabeta T cells that are also sequenced, and this complicates analysis of the scalp TCR repertoire. Lesional scalp, especially in alopecia totalis/universalis, showed higher clonality and more expanded CD8+ clones than normal scalp, suggesting antigenic drive.

In the case of this clone: This receptor's antigen is unknown. No much larger clone exists at a distance of one base, and base qualities are not known.

V was cut back by 4 bases and J by 6 bases, leaving a gap of 13 bases between them. The CDR1 and CDR2 encoded by the germline V gene are MGHRA and YSYEKL. Including the terminal cysteine and phenylalanine, the CDR3 comprises 14 residues. Only the CDR3 DNA stays, 42 bases, in frame from base 1. The library came from the immunoSEQ multiplex PCR assay. RNA was extracted from all samples and reverse transcribed into cDNA as template for TCR sequencing. First-strand cDNA was synthesized with SuperScript III using a 2:1 mix of oligo-dT and random hexamers. A synthetic immune receptor repertoire was used to measure amplification bias, and any remaining bias was corrected computationally. The study's processing was this. After raw reads were preprocessed to remove errors, the CDR3 was defined following IMGT conventions as running from the conserved cysteine to phenylalanine. Clonality was computed by normalizing Shannon entropy by log2 of the number of productive unique TCRs and subtracting the result from 1. Whether each scalp clone was CD4 or CD8 was inferred by checking scalp TCRbeta sequences against the CD4 and CD8 repertoires from sorted blood. Imported from immuneACCESS, the table was reduced by TCRdb to in-frame sequences with V and J called. These copies leave out some clones; in studies compared against another copy, an unresolved V gene accounts for under half, and the cause of the remainder is not known. V and J calls plus clone size are reproduced from that table; the DNA served to infer D and trimming. Across this sample there are thousands of clones, with 55% to 70% seen only once. The ten largest clones add up to roughly 17% of the sample.

According to the study, the label for this sample's time point signals: baseline before oral tofacitinib. Lesional scalp punch biopsies and peripheral blood were collected from alopecia areata patients. Scalp biopsies from humans were placed right away in PAXgene tissue containers for fixation. The material sequenced was skin, taken at week 0. This clonotype originated in a human donor with alopecia areata. The chain joins TRBV4-1 to TRBJ1-5; the D gene is perhaps TRBD1, from 5 matching bases. This receptor has the CDR3 CASSRWMGVQPQHF. The DNA sequence reads TGCGCCAGCAGCCGCTGGATGGGGGTTCAGCCCCAGCATTTT.